This is a list of T cell receptor beta chains from one sample in a study of CD8 T cells in Susac syndrome. TCRdb ran MiXCR on the immunoSEQ multiplex PCR reads and lists one entry per CDR3 protein. The data hold more than 250,000 distinct CDR3 sequences, with 92% observed a single time. Sequenced sample: CD4+ T cells from PBMCs. The receptor source for this set is a human donor with multiple sclerosis. CDR3s include the opening cysteine and the closing phenylalanine or tryptophan. D genes are given only for firm matches. Rows may omit the clone size; those that give it use once, few, many or a size class.

j_call: TRBJ1-5; clone_size: .; d_call: .; v_call: TRBV4-3; cdr3_aa: CASSQDYNGERNQPQHF; cdr3_nt: TGCGCCAGCAGCCAAGATTATAATGGGGAGAGAAATCAGCCCCAGCATTTT
j_call: TRBJ1-5; clone_size: .; d_call: .; v_call: TRBV7-9; cdr3_aa: CASSPNNRNQPQHF; cdr3_nt: TGTGCCAGCAGCCCGAACAATCGCAATCAGCCCCAGCATTTT
j_call: TRBJ1-5; clone_size: once; d_call: .; v_call: TRBV19; cdr3_aa: CAAAGGRDQPQHF; cdr3_nt: TGTGCCGCGGCGGGCGGCCGGGATCAGCCCCAGCATTTT
j_call: TRBJ1-3; clone_size: .; d_call: .; v_call: TRBV6-6; cdr3_aa: CASRPQGTGNTIYF; cdr3_nt: TGTGCCAGCAGGCCTCAGGGGACGGGAAACACCATATATTTT
j_call: TRBJ2-7; clone_size: .; d_call: .; v_call: TRBV7-9; cdr3_aa: CASSFRTAWQGGSYEQYF; cdr3_nt: TGTGCCAGCAGCTTTCGAACCGCGTGGCAGGGTGGCTCCTACGAGCAGTACTTC
j_call: TRBJ1-1; clone_size: .; d_call: TRBD1; v_call: TRBV5-1; cdr3_aa: CASSLAMGQGNTEAFF; cdr3_nt: TGCGCCAGCAGCTTGGCCATGGGACAGGGGAACACTGAAGCTTTCTTT
j_call: TRBJ1-1; clone_size: .; d_call: TRBD1; v_call: TRBV7-3; cdr3_aa: CASSLTGGGTEAFF; cdr3_nt: TGTGCCAGCAGCTTAACAGGGGGCGGAACTGAAGCTTTCTTT
j_call: TRBJ1-1; clone_size: .; d_call: .; v_call: TRBV6-6; cdr3_aa: CASSPPPTNTEAFF; cdr3_nt: TGTGCCAGCAGTCCCCCCCCCACGAACACTGAAGCTTTCTTT
j_call: TRBJ1-1; clone_size: once; d_call: TRBD1; v_call: TRBV23-1; cdr3_aa: CASSPRSGQGLGWAEAFF; cdr3_nt: TGCGCCAGCAGTCCTCGATCAGGACAGGGGTTAGGATGGGCTGAAGCTTTCTTT
j_call: TRBJ2-7; clone_size: .; d_call: .; v_call: TRBV6-2/TRBV6-3; cdr3_aa: CATQLRGRLDYEQYF; cdr3_nt: TGTGCCACGCAGCTCCGCGGTCGGTTGGACTACGAGCAGTACTTC
j_call: TRBJ1-1; clone_size: .; d_call: .; v_call: TRBV29-1; cdr3_aa: CSVEFRLVRTEAFF; cdr3_nt: TGCAGCGTAGAATTCCGGTTGGTCCGGACTGAAGCTTTCTTT
j_call: TRBJ2-5; clone_size: .; d_call: .; v_call: TRBV5-6; cdr3_aa: CASSLDTGSRKETQYF; cdr3_nt: TGTGCCAGCAGCTTGGATACGGGCAGCCGAAAAGAGACCCAGTACTTC
j_call: TRBJ2-1; clone_size: few; d_call: .; v_call: TRBV19; cdr3_aa: CASSLDSISYNEQFF; cdr3_nt: TGTGCCAGTAGTCTCGACAGTATTTCCTACAATGAGCAGTTCTTC
j_call: TRBJ1-1; clone_size: .; d_call: .; v_call: TRBV2; cdr3_aa: CATRETGNTEAFF; cdr3_nt: TGTGCCACAAGGGAGACAGGGAACACTGAAGCTTTCTTT
j_call: TRBJ2-3; clone_size: .; d_call: TRBD2; v_call: TRBV20-1; cdr3_aa: CSASTAGVTGDTQYF; cdr3_nt: TGCAGTGCTAGCACAGCGGGAGTCACGGGGGATACGCAGTATTTT
j_call: TRBJ2-2; clone_size: .; d_call: .; v_call: TRBV12-3/TRBV12-4; cdr3_aa: CASSRPSLLVGTGELFF; cdr3_nt: TGTGCCAGCAGTCGCCCATCCCTACTAGTCGGCACCGGGGAGCTGTTTTTT
j_call: TRBJ2-5; clone_size: .; d_call: .; v_call: TRBV6-1; cdr3_aa: CASSLLGQGETQYF; cdr3_nt: TGTGCCAGCAGCCTCCTGGGACAAGGAGAGACCCAGTACTTC
j_call: TRBJ2-7; clone_size: .; d_call: TRBD2; v_call: TRBV7-2; cdr3_aa: CASSLVGGINSYEQYF; cdr3_nt: TGTGCCAGCAGCTTAGTGGGGGGGATAAATTCCTACGAGCAGTACTTC
j_call: TRBJ2-5; clone_size: .; d_call: .; v_call: TRBV25-1; cdr3_aa: CASSEVSPYQETQYF; cdr3_nt: TGTGCCAGCAGTGAAGTCAGCCCTTACCAAGAGACCCAGTACTTC
j_call: TRBJ2-2; clone_size: .; d_call: TRBD2; v_call: TRBV5-8; cdr3_aa: CASSWGLAGVTGELFF; cdr3_nt: TGTGCCAGCAGCTGGGGACTAGCGGGGGTGACCGGGGAGCTGTTTTTT
j_call: TRBJ2-7; clone_size: .; d_call: .; v_call: TRBV5-1; cdr3_aa: CASSLAQTSYEQYF; cdr3_nt: TGCGCCAGCAGCTTGGCACAGACATCCTACGAGCAGTACTTC
j_call: TRBJ2-7; clone_size: .; d_call: .; v_call: TRBV14; cdr3_aa: CASSQGGTGGEQYF; cdr3_nt: TGTGCCAGCAGCCAAGGGGGGACGGGTGGAGAGCAGTACTTC
j_call: TRBJ2-1; clone_size: once; d_call: .; v_call: TRBV4-1; cdr3_aa: CASSQSAPAIGSYNEQFF; cdr3_nt: TGCGCCAGCAGCCAATCAGCGCCAGCGATAGGGTCCTACAATGAGCAGTTCTTC
j_call: TRBJ2-6; clone_size: .; d_call: TRBD1; v_call: TRBV27; cdr3_aa: CASSPRGRGANVLTF; cdr3_nt: TGTGCCAGCAGTCCCAGGGGGCGTGGGGCCAACGTCCTGACTTTC
j_call: TRBJ1-2; clone_size: once; d_call: .; v_call: TRBV20-1; cdr3_aa: CSARDYRTEPYYGYTF; cdr3_nt: TGCAGTGCTAGAGACTACAGGACAGAACCGTACTATGGCTACACCTTC
j_call: TRBJ2-7; clone_size: .; d_call: TRBD1; v_call: TRBV28; cdr3_aa: CASSLRDRVRNEQYF; cdr3_nt: TGTGCCAGCAGTTTAAGGGACAGGGTGAGGAACGAGCAGTACTTC
j_call: TRBJ2-7; clone_size: .; d_call: .; v_call: TRBV7-2; cdr3_aa: CASSFRTVAYEQYF; cdr3_nt: TGTGCCAGCAGCTTTCGGACAGTCGCCTACGAGCAGTACTTC
j_call: TRBJ1-3; clone_size: .; d_call: TRBD1; v_call: TRBV5-6; cdr3_aa: CASSRLAGTGAGNTIYF; cdr3_nt: TGTGCCAGCAGCCGACTCGCCGGAACAGGGGCTGGAAACACCATATATTTT
j_call: TRBJ1-2; clone_size: .; d_call: .; v_call: TRBV29-1; cdr3_aa: CSVARNSMLGYTF; cdr3_nt: TGCAGCGTTGCGAGGAATTCGATGCTTGGCTACACCTTC
j_call: TRBJ2-1; clone_size: .; d_call: TRBD2; v_call: TRBV6-1; cdr3_aa: CATSGTSGRANNEQFF; cdr3_nt: TGTGCCACCTCCGGGACTAGCGGGAGGGCTAACAATGAGCAGTTCTTC
j_call: TRBJ2-2; clone_size: .; d_call: .; v_call: TRBV7-2; cdr3_aa: CASSSLRPGDAGELFF; cdr3_nt: TGTGCCAGCAGCTCACTACGGCCAGGGGACGCCGGGGAGCTGTTTTTT
j_call: TRBJ2-2; clone_size: .; d_call: TRBD1; v_call: TRBV4-3; cdr3_aa: CASSESTGVPGELFF; cdr3_nt: TGCGCCAGCAGCGAATCCACAGGGGTCCCCGGGGAGCTGTTTTTT
j_call: TRBJ1-6; clone_size: .; d_call: TRBD1; v_call: TRBV30; cdr3_aa: CAWSKTGTSPLHF; cdr3_nt: TGTGCCTGGAGTAAGACAGGGACTTCACCCCTCCACTTT
j_call: TRBJ2-1; clone_size: .; d_call: TRBD1; v_call: TRBV7-6; cdr3_aa: CASSSDRASSYNEQFF; cdr3_nt: TGTGCCAGCAGCTCCGACAGGGCTTCTTCCTACAATGAGCAGTTCTTC
j_call: TRBJ1-1; clone_size: .; d_call: TRBD1; v_call: TRBV18; cdr3_aa: CASSDFRDSEAFF; cdr3_nt: TGTGCCAGCTCCGACTTCCGGGACAGCGAAGCTTTCTTT
j_call: TRBJ2-5; clone_size: .; d_call: .; v_call: TRBV7-9; cdr3_aa: CASSLVRAGRETQYF; cdr3_nt: TGTGCCAGCAGCTTAGTCCGGGCAGGGAGAGAGACCCAGTACTTC
j_call: TRBJ2-7; clone_size: .; d_call: .; v_call: TRBV10-3; cdr3_aa: CAISVSGVTYEQYF; cdr3_nt: TGTGCCATCAGCGTTAGCGGAGTTACCTACGAGCAGTACTTC
j_call: TRBJ1-2; clone_size: .; d_call: .; v_call: TRBV11-2; cdr3_aa: CASSLDRGNYGYTF; cdr3_nt: TGTGCCAGCAGCTTAGACAGGGGAAACTATGGCTACACCTTC
j_call: TRBJ1-6; clone_size: .; d_call: TRBD1; v_call: TRBV6-2/TRBV6-3; cdr3_aa: CASSPRQGNSPLHF; cdr3_nt: TGTGCCAGCAGTCCCAGACAGGGGAATTCACCCCTCCACTTT
j_call: TRBJ1-6; clone_size: .; d_call: .; v_call: TRBV30; cdr3_aa: CAWSVRVDNSPLHF; cdr3_nt: TGTGCCTGGAGTGTACGCGTTGATAATTCACCCCTCCACTTT
j_call: TRBJ2-7; clone_size: .; d_call: TRBD2; v_call: TRBV20-1; cdr3_aa: CSARKLLGGGAYEQYF; cdr3_nt: TGCAGTGCTAGGAAACTCCTAGGCGGGGGAGCCTACGAGCAGTACTTC
j_call: TRBJ2-3; clone_size: .; d_call: .; v_call: TRBV5-1; cdr3_aa: CASSSKRGSDTQYF; cdr3_nt: TGCGCCAGCAGCTCCAAAAGGGGTTCAGATACGCAGTATTTT
j_call: TRBJ2-1; clone_size: .; d_call: .; v_call: TRBV20-1; cdr3_aa: CSASLSGAEQFF; cdr3_nt: TGCAGTGCTAGCCTTTCAGGGGCTGAGCAGTTCTTC
j_call: TRBJ2-1; clone_size: .; d_call: .; v_call: TRBV19; cdr3_aa: CASSAPGRYSYNEQFF; cdr3_nt: TGTGCCAGTAGTGCCCCAGGGAGATACTCTTACAATGAGCAGTTCTTC
j_call: TRBJ2-5; clone_size: once; d_call: TRBD2; v_call: TRBV29-1; cdr3_aa: CSVDGGQETQYF; cdr3_nt: TGCAGCGTTGACGGGGGGCAAGAGACCCAGTACTTC
j_call: TRBJ1-2; clone_size: .; d_call: .; v_call: TRBV14; cdr3_aa: CASSQVGGTGYTF; cdr3_nt: TGTGCCAGCAGCCAAGTTGGAGGGACAGGCTACACCTTC
j_call: TRBJ2-4; clone_size: .; d_call: .; v_call: TRBV7-9; cdr3_aa: CASSPYSKNIQYF; cdr3_nt: TGTGCCAGCAGCCCCTATTCCAAAAACATTCAGTACTTC
j_call: TRBJ1-3; clone_size: .; d_call: .; v_call: TRBV7-9; cdr3_aa: CASSLVGTGNTIYF; cdr3_nt: TGTGCCAGCAGTTTAGTAGGGACTGGAAACACCATATATTTT
j_call: TRBJ1-2; clone_size: .; d_call: .; v_call: TRBV18; cdr3_aa: CASSPPWGQLLLGYTF; cdr3_nt: TGTGCCAGCTCACCACCGTGGGGGCAGCTTCTCCTTGGCTACACCTTC
j_call: TRBJ2-7; clone_size: few; d_call: TRBD1; v_call: TRBV6-5; cdr3_aa: CASNPGQGYEQYF; cdr3_nt: TGTGCCAGCAATCCGGGACAGGGGTACGAGCAGTACTTC
j_call: TRBJ2-7; clone_size: .; d_call: .; v_call: TRBV29-1; cdr3_aa: CSVVGGSYEQYF; cdr3_nt: TGCAGCGTCGTAGGGGGCTCCTACGAGCAGTACTTC
j_call: TRBJ1-1; clone_size: .; d_call: TRBD1; v_call: TRBV5-1; cdr3_aa: CASSWGTGGLEEAFF; cdr3_nt: TGCGCCAGCAGCTGGGGGACAGGGGGCCTGGAGGAAGCTTTCTTT
j_call: TRBJ1-2; clone_size: .; d_call: .; v_call: TRBV14; cdr3_aa: CASSQEWGYGYTF; cdr3_nt: TGTGCCAGCAGCCAAGAATGGGGGTATGGCTACACCTTC
j_call: TRBJ1-1; clone_size: .; d_call: .; v_call: TRBV20-1; cdr3_aa: CSALTANQANTEAFF; cdr3_nt: TGCAGTGCTCTAACGGCCAATCAGGCGAACACTGAAGCTTTCTTT
j_call: TRBJ1-2; clone_size: .; d_call: .; v_call: TRBV7-9; cdr3_aa: CASSFSPTGWGGYTF; cdr3_nt: TGTGCCAGCAGCTTCTCACCTACAGGGTGGGGAGGCTACACCTTC
j_call: TRBJ1-3; clone_size: .; d_call: .; v_call: TRBV29-1; cdr3_aa: CSVSVFSGNTIYF; cdr3_nt: TGCAGCGTTTCTGTTTTCTCTGGAAACACCATATATTTT
j_call: TRBJ2-6; clone_size: .; d_call: .; v_call: TRBV19; cdr3_aa: CASSSWLSGANVLTF; cdr3_nt: TGTGCCAGTAGTTCATGGCTCTCTGGGGCCAACGTCCTGACTTTC
j_call: TRBJ2-3; clone_size: .; d_call: .; v_call: TRBV5-1; cdr3_aa: CASSLTAASTDTQYF; cdr3_nt: TGCGCCAGCAGCTTGACAGCCGCTAGCACAGATACGCAGTATTTT
j_call: TRBJ2-1; clone_size: few; d_call: .; v_call: TRBV5-5; cdr3_aa: CASSLDKNNEQFF; cdr3_nt: TGTGCCAGCAGCTTGGACAAGAACAATGAGCAGTTCTTC
j_call: TRBJ2-5; clone_size: .; d_call: .; v_call: TRBV2; cdr3_aa: CASDAQSSHKETQYF; cdr3_nt: TGTGCCAGCGACGCTCAGTCGTCCCACAAAGAGACCCAGTACTTC